These 28 T cell receptor beta chains were all obtained from the same sample, sequenced in a study of lymphopenia after photon versus proton radiotherapy. Profiling relied on immunoSEQ multiplex PCR, and the TCRdb table lists in-frame clones only, not all of them. This sample carries fewer than 70,000 clones, 87% of them seen once, and the ten largest clones take approximately 10%. The sample here was peripheral blood, taken from a patient treated with proton-based radiotherapy. These receptors all stem from a man older than 75 with esophageal cancer.

J is TRBJ2-7 and V is TRBV5-8, with TRBD1 matching over 7 bases. V shed 2 bases, J shed 0 bases, and the junction held 5 bases outside the gene matches. Germline-derived CDR1 and CDR2 are SGHTS and YDEGEE. This CDR3 is 15 amino acids long. CDR3 sequence reads: CASSLETGSSYEQYF. As DNA, the CDR3 is TGTGCCAGCAGCTTAGAGACAGGGAGCTCCTACGAGCAGTACTTC.

The V and J genes are TRBV30 and TRBJ1-2, with D hard to call. Trimming took off 0 bases at V and 8 bases at J, with 10 bases between the two ends. Germline V gene sequence: CDR1 GTSNPN, CDR2 SVGIG (reference sequence). This CDR3 spans 12 amino acids. Here the CDR3 DNA reads TGTGCCTGGAGTGTGCGGTCGTGGGGCTACACCTTC. It is translated as CAWSVRSWGYTF.

This sequence joins TRBV7-3 and TRBJ2-7; TRBD1 is a possible D gene (5 bases). Germline CDR1 SGHTA, CDR2 FQGTGA. This CDR3 has 14 residues. Trimming shortened V by 2 bases and J by 2 bases, and 10 bases separated the two germline ends. The CDR3: CASSLERGPYEQYF. The CDR3 DNA follows: TGTGCCAGCAGCTTAGAAAGGGGCCCCTACGAGCAGTACTTC.

The chain links TRBV4-3 to TRBJ2-1, with D possibly being TRBD2 (7 bases). Trimming removed 0 bases at V and 4 bases at J, with 16 bases between. This CDR3 has 17 amino acids. CDR1 is LGHNA, CDR2 YSLEER, per germline. CDR3 DNA sequence: TGCGCCAGCAGCCAAGATCGTCTGCGGGGGCCTTACAATGAGCAGTTCTTC. Translation: CASSQDRLRGPYNEQFF.

The chain has TRBV6-6 and TRBJ2-3, with D unresolved. From germline, CDR1 is MNHNY and CDR2 SVGAGI (reference sequence). V lost 0 bases and J lost 6, with 7 bases in between. The CDR3 has 13 amino acids. The CDR3 DNA is TGTGCCAGCAGTTACTCGATCGGGGATACGCAGTATTTT. Protein: CASSYSIGDTQYF.

A word on this clone: The sample contains more than one DNA sequence encoding this CDR3. This chain connects TRBV5-8 to TRBJ2-3; 9 bases are a match to TRBD1. The CDR3 runs 15 residues. Germline V lookup: CDR1 SGHTS, CDR2 YDEGEE. Germline trimming cut 4 bases from V and 6 bases from J; bases unmatched to any gene: 9. CDR3 loop: CASSHDRGNGDTQYF. The CDR3 DNA reads as TGTGCCAGCAGCCACGACAGGGGGAATGGGGATACGCAGTATTTT.

This CDR3 reads CASSTHLGGDRGTDTEAFF. The CDR3 DNA follows: TGTGCCAGTAGTACCCATCTCGGGGGGGACAGGGGCACGGACACTGAAGCTTTCTTT. J is TRBJ1-1 and V is TRBV19, with TRBD1 matching over 10 bases. There are 19 residues in the CDR3. The trim removed 4 bases at V and 3 bases at J, leaving 17 bases unmatched. CDR1 and CDR2 from the germline V gene are LNHDA and SQIVND (reference sequence).

The chain has TRBV7-9 and TRBJ2-2; tentative D call: TRBD1 (5 bases). Trimming stripped 5 bases from V and 0 bases from J, with 10 bases between. This CDR3 comprises 15 residues. In germline, CDR1 is SEHNR, CDR2 FQNEAQ (reference sequence). The CDR3 DNA reads TGTGCCAGCAGCCCAAGGGGCGCGAACACCGGGGAGCTGTTTTTT. Translated: CASSPRGANTGELFF.

The CDR3 reads CASSAGVRAPEAFF. Written as DNA, the CDR3 is TGTGCCAGCAGCGCGGGGGTCAGGGCCCCTGAAGCTTTCTTT. The V and J genes are TRBV9 and TRBJ1-1; D might be TRBD1 (5 bases). The V gene's germline CDR1 is SGDLS and CDR2 YYNGEE. Deletions cut 3 bases from V and 6 bases from J, with 15 bases between. The CDR3 covers 14 residues.

This chain uses TRBV7-2 with TRBJ2-2; unclear D gene. V was pared by 2 bases and J by 7 bases, with 5 bases between. Germline-derived CDR1 and CDR2 are SGHTA and FQGNSA. The CDR3 loop spans 12 amino acids. The CDR3 sequence: CASSLKIGELFF. The CDR3 DNA follows: TGTGCCAGCAGCTTAAAGATCGGGGAGCTGTTTTTT. The entire variable domain, with the rest obtained from reference TRBV7-2 and TRBJ2-2, is as follows: GAGVSQSPSNKVTEKGKDVELRCDPISGHTALYWYRQSLGQGLEFLIYFQGNSAPDKSGLPSDRFSAERTGGSVSTLTIQRTQQEDSAVYLCASSLKIGELFFGEGSRLTVL.

This clone occurred a few times. V is TRBV4-2 and J is TRBJ1-1; TRBD1 might be the D (5 bases). The germline gives CDR1 LGHNA, CDR2 YNFKEQ. Trimming stripped 0 bases from V and 11 bases from J, with 16 bases between. The CDR3 has 14 amino acids. The CDR3 nucleotides are TGTGCCAGCAGCCAAGATCGCGGGGCTTCTAAGGCTTTCTTT. Encoded protein: CASSQDRGASKAFF.

The chain links TRBV29-1 to TRBJ1-4; D may be TRBD1 (5 bases). V was trimmed by 4 bases and J by 1 base, leaving 10 bases between them. CDR1 is SQVTM and CDR2 is ANQGSEA in the germline V gene. The CDR3 is 14 residues long. CDR3 nucleotide sequence: TGCAGCGTTGGGCCGGGGGGAACTAATGAAAAACTGTTTTTT. It is translated as CSVGPGGTNEKLFF.

The chain recombines TRBV7-2 with TRBJ1-3, with 8 positions matching TRBD1. The CDR3 is 16 amino acids. Germline CDR1 is SGHTA and CDR2 is FQGNSA. With 6 bases clipped from V and 8 bases from J, the junction kept 15 bases outside the gene matches. Here the CDR3 reads CASSRNGQGGGYTIYF. For the CDR3, the DNA is TGTGCCAGCAGTAGGAACGGACAGGGAGGGGGGTACACCATATATTTT.

CDR3 protein: CASRAGRQANYGYTF. The CDR3, as DNA: TGTGCCAGCAGGGCAGGGAGGCAGGCGAACTATGGCTACACCTTC. The chain links TRBV7-9 to TRBJ1-2, with a weak D call TRBD1 (5 bases). Germline V gene data show CDR1 as SEHNR and CDR2 as FQNEAQ (reference sequence). V was shortened by 6 bases and J by 2 bases, with 16 bases between the two germline ends. CDR3 length: 15 amino acids.

As for this clone: The sample has other DNA sequences that encode this CDR3 too. This chain links TRBV18 with TRBJ2-2; perhaps TRBD1 as D (6 bases). Trimming shortened V by 3 bases and J by 4 bases, and 9 bases separated the two germline ends. The CDR3 is 14 residues long. Germline values: CDR1 KGHSH, CDR2 LQKENI. CDR3 sequence (DNA): TGTGCCAGCTCACCCGGACAGACCACCGGGGAGCTGTTTTTT. This gives the protein CASSPGQTTGELFF. The full variable domain, in which reference TRBV18 and TRBJ2-2 provide the parts outside the CDR3, is NAGVMQNPRHLVRRRGQEARLRCSPMKGHSHVYWYRQLPEEGLKFMVYLQKENIIDESGMPKERFSAEFPKEGPSILRIQQVVRGDSAAYFCASSPGQTTGELFFGEGSRLTVL.

This clone was seen a handful of times. The rearrangement joins TRBV2 to TRBJ1-5; D is unclear. From germline, CDR1 is SNHLY and CDR2 FYNNEI. V was cut by 3 bases and J by 5 bases, with 11 bases left in between. There are 14 residues in the CDR3. The CDR3 is CASSDGFLDQPQHF. CDR3 DNA sequence: TGTGCCAGCAGTGATGGGTTCCTAGATCAGCCCCAGCATTTT.

The V and J genes are TRBV20-1 and TRBJ2-5; D gene uncertain. Germline CDR1 and CDR2: DFQATT and SNEGSKA (reference sequence). This CDR3 region has 11 residues. The V gene lost 6 bases and the J gene lost 2 bases, with 7 bases spanning the gap. The CDR3 loop reads CSATVQETQYF. The CDR3 nucleotides read TGCAGTGCAACGGTTCAAGAGACCCAGTACTTC.

This clone was counted once. This chain uses TRBV27 with TRBJ1-1; D gene unclear. Trimming stripped 3 bases from V and 0 bases from J, with 11 bases between. Germline lookup yields CDR1 MNHEY and CDR2 SMNVEV (reference sequence). The CDR3 is 15 residues long. This chain's CDR3 is CASSLRHVMNTEAFF. The CDR3 DNA is TGTGCCAGCAGTTTGCGACACGTAATGAACACTGAAGCTTTCTTT.

The rearrangement uses TRBV27 and TRBJ2-7; TRBD1 matches 10 bases. CDR3 length equals 17 residues. With V trimmed by 5 bases and J by 2 bases, 12 bases remained unmatched. Germline CDR1 is MNHEY and CDR2 is SMNVEV (reference sequence). The CDR3 nucleotides read TGTGCCAGCAGTCCTTCTCCCGGGACAGGGGTACCCTACGAGCAGTACTTC. It encodes CASSPSPGTGVPYEQYF.

About this clone: Relative to the germline gene, one junction end is altered; a read error may explain this. The V and J genes are TRBV18 and TRBJ1-3; D uncertain. The germline V gene encodes CDR1 KGHSH and CDR2 LQKENI. The CDR3 is made up of 13 amino acids. CDR3 DNA sequence: TGTGCCAGTTCACAAGGCTCTGGAAACACCATATATTTT. This codes for CASSQGSGNTIYF. The variable domain in full, with the rest retrieved from reference TRBV18 and TRBJ1-3, is NAGVMQNPRHLVRRRGQEARLRCSPMKGHSHVYWYRQLPEEGLKFMVYLQKENIIDESGMPKERFSAEFPKEGPSILRIQQVVRGDSAAYFCASSQGSGNTIYFGEGSWLTVV.

This chain links TRBV18 with TRBJ1-2; D remains unclear. The V end lost 2 bases, the J end lost 4 bases, and 14 bases lay between the germline ends. The CDR3 sequence is 15 residues long. Germline CDR1 KGHSH, CDR2 LQKENI. The CDR3 loop reads CASSPVTASSYGYTF. The CDR3 DNA is TGTGCCAGCTCACCAGTGACGGCGTCAAGCTATGGCTACACCTTC.

A single count supports this clone. The CDR3 reads CASSGNWQTQYF. CDR3 in DNA: TGTGCCAGCAGCGGAAATTGGCAGACCCAGTACTTC. The V call is TRBV11-2, the J call TRBJ2-5; no reliable D call. This CDR3 has 12 residues. V lost 5 bases and J 6 bases, leaving 10 bases between the germline ends. The germline gives CDR1 SGHAT, CDR2 FQNNGV.

The gene calls are TRBV9 and TRBJ1-1; D is unclear. The V and J ends lost 3 bases and 0 bases respectively, with 6 bases between them. Looked up from germline, CDR1 is SGDLS and CDR2 is YYNGEE. The CDR3 covers 13 residues. CDR3 bases: TGTGCCAGCAGCGCCACTATGAACACTGAAGCTTTCTTT. Translated: CASSATMNTEAFF.

The chain employs TRBV30 and TRBJ2-5; D is unresolved. CDR3 length: 13 amino acids. The germline V gene has CDR1 GTSNPN and CDR2 SVGIG (reference sequence). V was cut by 0 bases and J by 9 bases, with 14 bases left in between. The CDR3 loop is CAWSVIIGQSQYF. For the CDR3, the DNA is TGTGCCTGGAGTGTAATTATTGGCCAGTCCCAGTACTTC.

The J gene is TRBJ1-3, the V gene TRBV19; D is ambiguous. Germline CDR1 and CDR2: LNHDA and SQIVND (reference sequence). V was pared by 1 base and J by 0 bases, with 13 bases between. The CDR3 length is 17 residues. CDR3 bases: TGTGCCAGTAGTATAGCCGACATACTAGGCTCTGGAAACACCATATATTTT. This translates into CASSIADILGSGNTIYF.

The gene calls are TRBV19 and TRBJ2-1; D not resolved. The V gene lost 1 base and the J gene lost 3 bases, with 10 bases spanning the gap. CDR3 length: 15 residues. Germline CDR1 reads LNHDA; CDR2 reads SQIVND (reference sequence). The CDR3 spells CASSIVTKDYNEQFF. The DNA of the CDR3 is TGTGCCAGTAGTATAGTGACGAAGGACTACAATGAGCAGTTCTTC.

J is TRBJ2-7 and V is TRBV4-1; 7 nucleotides line up with TRBD1. Germline trimming cut 3 bases from V and 5 bases from J; bases unmatched to any gene: 7. Germline values: CDR1 MGHRA, CDR2 YSYEKL. This CDR3 has 14 amino acids. DNA of the CDR3: TGCGCCAGCAGCCACACCGGGACAGCCAACGAGCAGTACTTC. This sequence encodes CASSHTGTANEQYF.

The rearrangement links TRBV5-4 to TRBJ2-7, with a possible D match to TRBD1 (5 bases). V lost 3 bases, J lost 2 bases, and 9 bases lay in between. The CDR3 runs 13 residues. CDR1 and CDR2 (germline): SGHNT, YYREEE (reference sequence). The CDR3 DNA follows: TGTGCCAGCAGCTCGCAGACAGCCTACGAGCAGTACTTC. Protein product: CASSSQTAYEQYF.